This T cell receptor beta chain was retrieved from a study of blood T cell repertoires in COVID-19. Across the study: The analysed material was cDNA or gDNA that came from T cells, B-cell-depleted T cells, or PBMCs.

As originally analysed: Quantification of nucleated cells was approximated via reference gene primer amplification. The repertoire was sequenced with immunoSEQ multiplex PCR; TCRdb's copy has only in-frame clones and lacks some. The DNA was the basis for D and trimming; V, J and clone size are from that table. The data show about 51,000 clones, around 83% seen once. Trimming removed 5 bases from V and 4 bases from J, with 18 bases in between. CDR3 length equals 15 residues. CDR1 is LNHDA, CDR2 SQIVND, per germline (reference sequence). This clone was picked up a small number of times. J is TRBJ2-7 and V is TRBV19; a possible D gene is TRBD1 (6 bases). The source material was peripheral blood. The TCR was taken from a man older than 75 with active COVID-19. DNA of the CDR3: TGTGCCAGTAGTCGAACCGGGACATCCATTTACGAGCAGTACTTC. Its translation is CASSRTGTSIYEQYF.